These T cell receptor beta chains were read from a single sample in a study of cytomegalovirus exposure and HLA in healthy donors. Measured with immunoSEQ multiplex PCR; TCRdb has only the in-frame clones, and not every one. The table includes 110,000 or so clones, 60% to 80% detected once. Sequencing used PBMCs. These receptors were obtained from a man aged 45 to 65 in good health and CMV-seropositive. CDR3s include the opening cysteine and the closing phenylalanine or tryptophan. D genes are given only for firm matches. Only part of the rows carry a size: once, few, many, or a class if the clone is expanded.

clone_size	v_call	d_call	j_call	cdr3_nt	cdr3_aa
-	TRBV4-1	TRBD1	TRBJ1-1	TGCGCCAGCAGCCAAGGTTTGAGGGGGGGACAGGGTAATTCTGAAGCTTTCTTT	CASSQGLRGGQGNSEAFF
-	TRBV4-1	TRBD1	TRBJ2-7	TGCGCCAGCAGCCAACGGGACAGGGGGCCCTACGAGCAGTACTTC	CASSQRDRGPYEQYF
-	TRBV11-2	-	TRBJ2-3	TGTGCCAGCAGCTTAGCTGGGGAGGATACGCAGTATTTT	CASSLAGEDTQYF
-	TRBV5-1	TRBD1	TRBJ2-3	TGCGCCAGCAGCCATTCCGGGACAGGGGCCACAGATACGCAGTATTTT	CASSHSGTGATDTQYF
-	TRBV4-3	TRBD2	TRBJ2-3	TGCGCCAGCAGCCAAAACCTAGCGGGGGGAGGCACAGATACGCAGTATTTT	CASSQNLAGGGTDTQYF
-	TRBV27	-	TRBJ1-1	TGTGCCAGCAGTTTAAACTCAGGGAACACTGAAGCTTTCTTT	CASSLNSGNTEAFF
-	TRBV28	TRBD1	TRBJ1-2	TGTGCCAGCAACGACCCGGGACAGGGTGTTGGCTACACCTTC	CASNDPGQGVGYTF
-	TRBV9	TRBD1	TRBJ2-5	TGTGCCAGCAGCGTAGGGACGACGACAGGGCAAGAGACCCAGTACTTC	CASSVGTTTGQETQYF
-	TRBV28	-	TRBJ1-4	TGTGCCAGCAGTTTAATCCAGACTAATGAAAAACTGTTTTTT	CASSLIQTNEKLFF
once	TRBV7-4	TRBD2	TRBJ2-3	TGTGCCAGCAGCTTCGGGACTAGCGGAACAGATACGCAGTATTTT	CASSFGTSGTDTQYF
-	TRBV2	TRBD1	TRBJ1-5	TGTGCCAGCAGTGAAATGTCGTGGACAGGAGGCAATCAGCCCCAGCATTTT	CASSEMSWTGGNQPQHF
-	TRBV11-3	-	TRBJ1-4	TGTGCCAGCAGCTTAACACAGAGTAATGAAAAACTGTTTTTT	CASSLTQSNEKLFF
-	TRBV28	-	TRBJ2-3	TGTGCCAGCAGTTTAGTAGATGATACGCAGTATTTT	CASSLVDDTQYF
-	TRBV18	-	TRBJ1-2	TGTGCCAGCTCACCACTCGACAGCACTAACTATGGCTACACCTTC	CASSPLDSTNYGYTF
few	TRBV5-1	-	TRBJ2-1	TGCGCTACCAGTCGAGGGGGGGACTTCCACAATGAGCAGTTCTTC	CATSRGGDFHNEQFF
-	TRBV11-3	-	TRBJ2-5	TGTGCCAGCAGCTCCAAGGGACTGATCCAAGAGACCCAGTACTTC	CASSSKGLIQETQYF
-	TRBV6-5	TRBD1	TRBJ1-3	TGTGCCAGCAGTAAGACAGGGGGGGGAAACACCATATATTTT	CASSKTGGGNTIYF
few	TRBV27	TRBD1	TRBJ1-2	TGTGCCAGCAGTTTACGGGACAGGGACTATGGCTACACCTTC	CASSLRDRDYGYTF
-	TRBV27	-	TRBJ2-7	TGTGCCAGCATCGCACAGGGCTCATCCTACGAGCAGTACTTC	CASIAQGSSYEQYF
-	TRBV19	TRBD1	TRBJ1-3	TGTGCCAGTAGTATGGCTCTTCCGGGGACAGTTTCTGGAAACACCATATATTTT	CASSMALPGTVSGNTIYF
few	TRBV27	TRBD2	TRBJ2-7	TGTGCCAGCAGTTCCGGGACTAGCGCCTACGAGCAGTACTTC	CASSSGTSAYEQYF
-	TRBV7-8	-	TRBJ1-1	TGTGCCAGCAGCTTACATCAGGCCGGCACTGAAGCTTTCTTT	CASSLHQAGTEAFF
-	TRBV19	-	TRBJ1-1	TGTGCCAGTAGACCACGGGAGTTTAACACTGAAGCTTTCTTT	CASRPREFNTEAFF
-	TRBV10-3	-	TRBJ2-7	TGTGCCATCAGTGCAAACGGACTACCTCGCTTC	CAISANGLPRF
-	TRBV29-1	TRBD2	TRBJ2-2	TGCAGCGTTGAAGATTCCCCTAGCGGCATTAAAGCGAACACCGGGGAGCTGTTTTTT	CSVEDSPSGIKANTGELFF
-	TRBV7-2	TRBD1	TRBJ1-5	TGTGCCAGCGGGGACAGGGCCAATCAGCCCCAGCATTTT	CASGDRANQPQHF
-	TRBV11-2	TRBD2	TRBJ2-7	TGTGCCAGCAGCTTAAGGGAGGGACCCTACGAGCAGTACTTC	CASSLREGPYEQYF
-	TRBV2	-	TRBJ2-4	TGTGCCAGCAGTGATTCTACGTCAGCCAAAAACATTCAGTACTTC	CASSDSTSAKNIQYF
-	TRBV28	TRBD2	TRBJ2-5	TGTGCCAGCAGTTTGGCGGGGGGCCCTCCAGAAAGGAAGACCCAGTACTTC	CASSLAGGPPERKTQYF
-	TRBV6-6	TRBD2	TRBJ2-3	TGTGCCAGCAGTTACAGGCTAGCGGAGCCCACAGATACGCAGTATTTT	CASSYRLAEPTDTQYF
-	TRBV10-1	TRBD2	TRBJ2-7	TGCGCCAGCAGCCTCGGGACTAGCGGGTACGAGCAGTACTTC	CASSLGTSGYEQYF
-	TRBV19	TRBD1	TRBJ1-2	TGTGCCAGTAGCCACACACGCGGTCAGGGGGGTCTGGGCTACACCTTC	CASSHTRGQGGLGYTF
few	TRBV6-6	TRBD2	TRBJ2-1	TGTGCCAGCAGTTATGGGACTAGCATGGGCAATGAGCAGTTCTTC	CASSYGTSMGNEQFF
-	TRBV6-5	TRBD1	TRBJ2-7	TGTGCCAGCAGACGGGACAGGGTGAACTACGAGCAGTACTTC	CASRRDRVNYEQYF
-	TRBV18	-	TRBJ2-3	TGTGCCAGCTCACCACGGCAGGGTTCCACAGATACGCAGTATTTT	CASSPRQGSTDTQYF
-	TRBV10-3	-	TRBJ2-4	TGTGCCAGGCCCAAAGGGGATCGCGCCAAAAACATTCAGTACTTC	CARPKGDRAKNIQYF
few	TRBV6-6	TRBD1	TRBJ1-3	TGTGCCAGCAGCCCTCGACAGGGGAGAAACACCATATATTTT	CASSPRQGRNTIYF
-	TRBV6-1	TRBD2	TRBJ2-5	TGTGCCAGCAGTGCTTCGACTAGCGGGAGGGCCCCAGAGACCCAGTACTTC	CASSASTSGRAPETQYF
-	TRBV9	-	TRBJ2-5	TGTGCCAGCAGCGGCGGACAGACTTCCCAAGAGACCCAGTACTTC	CASSGGQTSQETQYF